At least ten counts were recorded for the clone carrying this T cell receptor beta chain. Its antigen is unknown. Time point of the sample: pre-sensitization, week 0. The treatment is: therapeutic diphenylcyclopropenone sensitization with weekly scalp DPC. Participating donors were patients with alopecia, aged 18 to 70 years, considered appropriate candidates for DPC. This CDR3 region has 15 residues. Trimming removed 5 bases at V and 10 bases at J, with 18 bases between. Germline V gene data show CDR1 as MDHEN and CDR2 as SYDVKM. The data originate from a study of human T cells and chemical hapten exposure. Study context: Variation in per-sample TCR yields came mainly from small pooled library volume differences.

Overall study findings and caveats: Large CDR3 similarity clusters arose significantly more often from expanded TCRs than from controls.

As handled by the study authors: A per-sample median of about 100,000 TCRs was observed, with counts ranging from roughly 23,224 to 750,000. TCRdb fed the RACE reads into MiXCR, producing one record per CDR3 protein. The V and J calls and clone size come from TCRdb's table, not from the authors' own analysis. The sample has tens of thousands of distinct CDR3 sequences, approximately 9.9% seen once; the top ten hold approximately 9.9%. The chain uses TRBV28 and TRBJ1-6, with D unresolved. Here the sequenced sample was whole blood, taken in connection with sensitization to the hapten diphenylcyclopropenone (DPC). This sequence originates from a man aged 35-49 years with alopecia areata. Some clones in this sample may be carry-over from other donors' samples. The CDR3 DNA is TGTGCCAGCAGTCCGCATTCCGGGGTCCAATCACCCCTCCACTTT. Encoded protein: CASSPHSGVQSPLHF.